Reported below is one T cell receptor (beta chain). Its antigen is unknown. This sample was included in a study of T cells in localized non-small cell lung cancer. The study's findings and limits: Greater blood T cell density accompanied longer overall survival. Sequencing involved a lone tumor region, leaving heterogeneity possible. Uninvolved adjacent lung had the highest recorded T cell clonality, with tumor below it.

The assay was immunoSEQ multiplex PCR, and TCRdb's table has in-frame clones only and misses some. The sample shows tens of thousands of clones, 65% to 85% of them seen only once. The source material was peripheral blood, sampled before any cancer treatment. This receptor was identified in a female donor of 60 years or more with stage I lung adenocarcinoma.

As DNA, the CDR3 is TGTGCCAGCAGCTTGATTAGGTCCGGGGAGCTGTTTTTT. Its translation is CASSLIRSGELFF. The V gene is TRBV28, the J gene TRBJ2-2, with D uncertain. This CDR3 region has 13 residues. Germline CDR1 is MDHEN and CDR2 is SYDVKM. The germline V and J ends were trimmed by 6 bases and 6 bases, with 11 bases remaining between them.